This is a list of T cell receptor beta chains from one sample in a study of blood T cell repertoires in COVID-19. Profiled with immunoSEQ multiplex PCR; TCRdb holds only in-frame clones, not every one. The table includes a few hundred thousand clones, 85% to 90% detected once. Sequenced: PBMCs or T cells enriched from blood (not recorded which). The receptors stem from a woman aged 45-60 years with acute COVID-19. The CDR3 runs from the conserved cysteine through the conserved F or W. D genes are given only for firm matches. The size entry is marked missing in some rows and otherwise reads once, few, many or a size class.

>NA|NA|TRBJ1-2|TRBV1
TGCACCAGCAGCCAACCCGGACAGAACTATGGCTACACCTTC
CTSSQPGQNYGYTF
>NA|NA|TRBJ2-5|TRBV30
TGTGCCTGGAGTGCTAGGGGACTGGAGACCCAGTACTTC
CAWSARGLETQYF
>TRBD2|NA|TRBJ2-1|TRBV3-1/TRBV3-2
TGTGCCAGCAGCCGGACTAGCGGGATGAATGAGCAGTTCTTC
CASSRTSGMNEQFF
>TRBD1|NA|TRBJ2-1|TRBV6-2/TRBV6-3
TGTGCCAGCAGTTCCCCCGGGGAATGGGGACAGTACTCCTACAATGAGCAGTTCTTC
CASSSPGEWGQYSYNEQFF
>NA|NA|TRBJ1-4|TRBV6-5
TGTGCCACCTCTACCCCATCCGTCGAAAAACTGTTTTTT
CATSTPSVEKLFF
>TRBD1|NA|TRBJ1-1|TRBV7-2
TGTGCCAGCAGCTACGCAGGGGGTTTGAACACTGAAGCTTTCTTT
CASSYAGGLNTEAFF
>NA|NA|TRBJ2-7|TRBV28
TGTGCCAGCAGTTCAGGGGCTGGGGGTCCCTACGAGCAGTACTTC
CASSSGAGGPYEQYF
>NA|NA|TRBJ1-3|TRBV5-1
TGCGCCAGCAGCTTGGGGGACATTAGCTCTGGAAACACCATATATTTT
CASSLGDISSGNTIYF
>NA|NA|TRBJ1-1|TRBV30
TGTGCCTGGACAGGGCCTATGAACACTGAAGCTTTCTTT
CAWTGPMNTEAFF
>NA|NA|TRBJ2-5|TRBV9
TGTGCCAGCAGCAACCCACTTAGGGAGCAAGAGACCCAGTACTTC
CASSNPLREQETQYF
>TRBD2|NA|TRBJ2-7|TRBV7-2
TGTGCCAGCAGCTTGACTAGCAACTACGAGCAGTACTTC
CASSLTSNYEQYF
>TRBD1|NA|TRBJ2-7|TRBV28
TGTGCCAGCAGTCCGGCCGGGACAGGGGGTTTCTACGAGCAGTACTTC
CASSPAGTGGFYEQYF
>NA|NA|TRBJ2-7|TRBV5-1
TGCGCCAGCAGCTCAGAAAACTACGAGCAGTACTTC
CASSSENYEQYF
>TRBD1|NA|TRBJ1-2|TRBV28
TGTGCCAGCAGTCTAACGGACAGGGGAGGAGGCTACACCTTC
CASSLTDRGGGYTF
>NA|NA|TRBJ2-7|TRBV28
TGTGCCAGCAGTACACAGAAGACAGGTCGGGGCGAGCAGTACTTC
CASSTQKTGRGEQYF
>TRBD1|NA|TRBJ1-6|TRBV7-2
TGTGCCAGCAGCTTCCAGACAGGGGGCGGATCACCCCTCCACTTT
CASSFQTGGGSPLHF
>NA|NA|TRBJ2-7|TRBV2
TGTGCCAGCAGGGCGTGGACAGCCTACGAGCAGTACTTC
CASRAWTAYEQYF
>NA|NA|TRBJ1-2|TRBV12-3/TRBV12-4
TGTGCCAGCAGTTTGACAGGAAACTATGGCTACACCTTC
CASSLTGNYGYTF
>NA|NA|TRBJ1-2|TRBV7-8
TGTGCCAGTCAAAGGACGGACTCTTTTAACTATGGCTACACCTTC
CASQRTDSFNYGYTF
>NA|NA|TRBJ2-3|TRBV29-1
TGCAGCGTTGAAGAGCGTAGCACAGATACGCAGTATTTT
CSVEERSTDTQYF
>TRBD1|once|TRBJ1-2|TRBV28
TGTGCCAGCAGTTCATCCGGGACAGCTTTCTATGGCTACACCTTC
CASSSSGTAFYGYTF
>NA|NA|TRBJ2-1|TRBV19
TGTGCCAGTAGTATTGATGCGAGCTACAATGAGCAGTTCTTC
CASSIDASYNEQFF
>TRBD1|NA|TRBJ1-2|TRBV7-9
TGTGCCAGCAGCTTTGTGGGGACAGCCAATGGCTACACCTTC
CASSFVGTANGYTF
>NA|NA|TRBJ2-7|TRBV13
TGTGCCAGCAGCTTGGGGGGAAACGCGCAGTACTTC
CASSLGGNAQYF
>NA|NA|TRBJ1-2|TRBV11-2
TGTGCCAGCAGCCGAAGGCTACAGCCTAACTATGGCTACACCTTC
CASSRRLQPNYGYTF
>TRBD1|NA|TRBJ1-6|TRBV2
TGTGCCACCGGGACAGGGGTTTCACCCCTCCACTTT
CATGTGVSPLHF
>TRBD1|NA|TRBJ1-1|TRBV2
TGTGCCAGCGGACAGGGGGTGAACACTGAAGCTTTCTTT
CASGQGVNTEAFF
>NA|NA|TRBJ1-1|TRBV7-9
TGTGCCAGCAGCTTAGTAGCAGCGTTGAACACTGAAGCTTTCTTT
CASSLVAALNTEAFF
>TRBD2|NA|TRBJ2-1|TRBV3-1/TRBV3-2
TGTGCCAGCAGTCCTCCGGGACTAGCCTACAATGAGCAGTTCTTC
CASSPPGLAYNEQFF
>TRBD2|NA|TRBJ2-1|TRBV7-3
TGTGCCAGCAGCCAATGGGGGGGTGAGCAGTTCTTC
CASSQWGGEQFF
>NA|NA|TRBJ1-3|TRBV4-1
TGCGCCAGCAGCCTTGGCGGGGGGCGTTCTGGAAACACCATATATTTT
CASSLGGGRSGNTIYF
>TRBD2|NA|TRBJ2-5|TRBV10-3
TGTGCCATCAGTGTTAGCGGGATTCAAGAGACCCAGTACTTC
CAISVSGIQETQYF
>NA|NA|TRBJ2-7|TRBV5-4
TGTGCCAGCAGCCCCGGGAGCCCCTCCTACGAGCAGTACTTC
CASSPGSPSYEQYF
>NA|NA|TRBJ2-1|TRBV19
TGTGCCAGTAGCTCCGGGACCGGGGGATACAATGAGCAGTTCTTC
CASSSGTGGYNEQFF
>NA|NA|TRBJ2-4|TRBV27
TGTGCCAGCAGTTCCTACCACCCGACGGGAAACATTCAGTACTTC
CASSSYHPTGNIQYF
>NA|NA|TRBJ2-7|TRBV18
TGTGCCAGCTCACCAAGCAAAATCGCAGGGCAAGGGTACTTC
CASSPSKIAGQGYF
>NA|NA|TRBJ1-6|TRBV9
TGTGCCAGCAGTCCAGGGTCAGGATCACCCCTCCACTTT
CASSPGSGSPLHF
>TRBD2|NA|TRBJ2-1|TRBV13
TGTGCCAGCAGCTTAGCGGGAGGGGGGGATAATGAGCAGTTCTTC
CASSLAGGGDNEQFF
>TRBD1|NA|TRBJ2-3|TRBV5-1
TGCGCCAGCAGCTGGACAGGCAGCACAGATACGCAGTATTTT
CASSWTGSTDTQYF
>TRBD2|NA|TRBJ2-2|TRBV7-6
TGTGCCAGCAGCGAACTAGCGGGAGAGGACACCGGGGAGCTGTTTTTT
CASSELAGEDTGELFF
>NA|few|TRBJ1-1|TRBV5-4
TGTGCCAGCAGCGCCTCACAGGGGAACACTGAAGCTTTCTTT
CASSASQGNTEAFF
>NA|NA|TRBJ2-1|TRBV10-3
TGTGCCATCAGTGCTGCAGGGCGCTCCTACAATGAGCAGTTCTTC
CAISAAGRSYNEQFF
>NA|NA|TRBJ2-1|TRBV19
TGTGCCAGTAGTATGGTTAGCGAACCCTACAATGAGCAGTTCTTC
CASSMVSEPYNEQFF
>NA|NA|TRBJ1-2|TRBV28
TGTGCCAGCATTACAGGGTTAGACTATGGCTACACCTTC
CASITGLDYGYTF
>NA|NA|TRBJ1-1|TRBV27
TGTGCCAGCAGTTTATCGATGGGGGGTTACACTGAAGCTTTCTTT
CASSLSMGGYTEAFF
>NA|NA|TRBJ1-2|TRBV25-1
TGTGCCAGCAGTGGGGGAGCGGGCTACACCTTC
CASSGGAGYTF
>NA|NA|TRBJ1-1|TRBV10-1
TGCGCCAGCAGCACAGGGTGCCACACTGAAGCTTTCTTT
CASSTGCHTEAFF
>NA|NA|TRBJ1-1|TRBV18
TGTGCCAGCTCACCCGTGGAGGTCCGGGGCACTGAAGCTTTCTTT
CASSPVEVRGTEAFF
>TRBD1|NA|TRBJ2-2|TRBV2
TGTGCCAGCAGTGACGTCAGACAGGGGAACACCGGGGAGCTGTTTTTT
CASSDVRQGNTGELFF
>TRBD1|NA|TRBJ1-2|TRBV3-1/TRBV3-2
TGTGCCAGCAGTGAGACAGGGGCCGCTAACTATGGCTACACCTTC
CASSETGAANYGYTF
>NA|NA|TRBJ2-3|TRBV7-2
TGTGCCAGCAGCTTAGAAGGGGTTAGCACAGATACGCAGTATTTT
CASSLEGVSTDTQYF
>NA|NA|TRBJ1-4|TRBV10-1
TGCGCCAGCAGTGTTGGGGGGGGAAAACTGTTTTTT
CASSVGGGKLFF
>TRBD1|NA|TRBJ2-7|TRBV18
TGTGCCAGCTCACCGGGGACAGGACCCTACGAGCAGTACTTC
CASSPGTGPYEQYF
>TRBD2|once|TRBJ2-5|TRBV28
TGTGCCAGCAGTTTAAGCCTAGCGGGAGGCCAAGAGACCCAGTACTTC
CASSLSLAGGQETQYF
>TRBD1|NA|TRBJ2-7|TRBV5-1
TGCGCCAGCAGCGTAGGGGACAGGGGGGGTTACGAGCAGTACTTC
CASSVGDRGGYEQYF
>TRBD2|few|TRBJ2-1|TRBV7-9
TGTGCCAGCAGCTTCCGAACGGCTAGCGGGAGGGGTTTTGGCAATGAGCAGTTCTTC
CASSFRTASGRGFGNEQFF
>TRBD1|NA|TRBJ2-1|TRBV28
TGTGCCAGCAAGTGGACAGGGAAAGGAAATGAGCAGTTCTTC
CASKWTGKGNEQFF